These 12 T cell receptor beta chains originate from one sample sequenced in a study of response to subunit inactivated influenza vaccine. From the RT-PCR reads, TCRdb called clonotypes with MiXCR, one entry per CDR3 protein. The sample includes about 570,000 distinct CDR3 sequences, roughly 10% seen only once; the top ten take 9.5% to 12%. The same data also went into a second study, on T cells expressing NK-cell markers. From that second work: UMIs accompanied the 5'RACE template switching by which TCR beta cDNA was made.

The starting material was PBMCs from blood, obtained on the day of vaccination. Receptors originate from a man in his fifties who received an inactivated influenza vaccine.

The CDR3 here is CASSQDLQIGSPLHF. In DNA form, the CDR3 reads TGTGCCAGCAGCCAAGATTTACAGATCGGATCACCCCTCCACTTT. This chain joins TRBV4-2 and TRBJ1-6; D is uncertain. Germline-derived CDR1 and CDR2 are LGHNA and YNFKEQ. The CDR3 length is 15 residues. V dropped 0 bases and J dropped 10 bases, with 13 bases sitting between them.

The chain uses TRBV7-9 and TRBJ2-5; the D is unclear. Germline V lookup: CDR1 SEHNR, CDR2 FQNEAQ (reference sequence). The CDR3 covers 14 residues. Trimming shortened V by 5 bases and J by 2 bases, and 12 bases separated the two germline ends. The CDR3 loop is CASSTVEKQETQYF. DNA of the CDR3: TGTGCCAGCAGCACAGTCGAGAAGCAAGAGACCCAGTACTTC. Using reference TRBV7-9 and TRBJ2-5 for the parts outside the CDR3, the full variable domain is DTGVSQNPRHKITKRGQNVTFRCDPISEHNRLYWYRQTLGQGPEFLTYFQNEAQLEKSRLLSDRFSAERPKGSFSTLEIQRTEQGDSAMYLCASSTVEKQETQYFGPGTRLLVL.

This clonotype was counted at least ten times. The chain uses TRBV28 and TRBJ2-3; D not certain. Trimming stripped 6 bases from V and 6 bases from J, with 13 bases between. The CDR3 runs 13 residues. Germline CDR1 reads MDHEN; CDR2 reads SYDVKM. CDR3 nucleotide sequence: TGTGCCAGCAGCACGACCGCATATGATACGCAGTATTTT. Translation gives CASSTTAYDTQYF.

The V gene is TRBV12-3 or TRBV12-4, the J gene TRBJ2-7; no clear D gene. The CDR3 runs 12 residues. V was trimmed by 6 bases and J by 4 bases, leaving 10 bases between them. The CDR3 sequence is CASSTTEYEQYF. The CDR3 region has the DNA TGTGCCAGCAGCACGACGGAGTACGAGCAGTACTTC.

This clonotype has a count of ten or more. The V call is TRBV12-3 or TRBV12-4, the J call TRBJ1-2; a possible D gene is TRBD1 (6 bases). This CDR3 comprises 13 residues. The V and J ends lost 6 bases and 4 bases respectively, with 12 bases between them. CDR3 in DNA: TGTGCCAGCAGAGTATCAGGGGCCTATGGCTACACCTTC. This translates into CASRVSGAYGYTF.

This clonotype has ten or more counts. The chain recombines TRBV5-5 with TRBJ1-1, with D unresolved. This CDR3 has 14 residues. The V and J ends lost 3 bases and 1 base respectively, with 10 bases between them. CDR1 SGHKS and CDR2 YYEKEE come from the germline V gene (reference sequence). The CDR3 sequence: CASSYRGRNTEAFF. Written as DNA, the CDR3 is TGTGCCAGCAGCTACCGGGGAAGGAACACTGAAGCTTTCTTT.

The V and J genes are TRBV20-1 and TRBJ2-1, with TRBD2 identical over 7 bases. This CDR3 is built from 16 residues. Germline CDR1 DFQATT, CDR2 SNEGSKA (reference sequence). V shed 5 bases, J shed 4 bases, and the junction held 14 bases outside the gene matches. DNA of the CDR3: TGCAGTGCTGGATCTAGCGGTAGCGGGTGGTACAATGAGCAGTTCTTC. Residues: CSAGSSGSGWYNEQFF.

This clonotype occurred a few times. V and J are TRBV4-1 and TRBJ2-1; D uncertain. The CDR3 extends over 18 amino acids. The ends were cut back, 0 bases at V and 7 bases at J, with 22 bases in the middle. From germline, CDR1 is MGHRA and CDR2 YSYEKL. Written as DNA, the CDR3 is TGCGCCAGCAGCCAAGATGCTCCCACAGTGGGTAGAGAGAATGAGCAGTTCTTC. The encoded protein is CASSQDAPTVGRENEQFF.

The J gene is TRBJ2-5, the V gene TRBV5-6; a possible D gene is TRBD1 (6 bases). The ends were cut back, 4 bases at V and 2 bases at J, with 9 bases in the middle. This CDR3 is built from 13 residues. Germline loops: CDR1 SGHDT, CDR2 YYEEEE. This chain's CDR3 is CASSGGQQETQYF. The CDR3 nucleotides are TGTGCCAGCAGCGGCGGACAGCAAGAGACCCAGTACTTC.

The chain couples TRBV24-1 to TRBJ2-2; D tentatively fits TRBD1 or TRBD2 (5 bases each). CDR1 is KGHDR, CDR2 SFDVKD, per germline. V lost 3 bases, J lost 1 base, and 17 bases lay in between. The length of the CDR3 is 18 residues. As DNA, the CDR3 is TGTGCCACCAGTGATGGGGGTCTGGGACCGAAGAACACCGGGGAGCTGTTTTTT. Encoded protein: CATSDGGLGPKNTGELFF.

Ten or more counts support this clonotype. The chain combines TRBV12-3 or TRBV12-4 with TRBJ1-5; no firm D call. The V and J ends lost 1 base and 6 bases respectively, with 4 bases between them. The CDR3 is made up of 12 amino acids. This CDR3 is CASSLDFQPQHF. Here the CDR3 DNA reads TGTGCCAGCAGTTTAGACTTTCAGCCCCAGCATTTT.

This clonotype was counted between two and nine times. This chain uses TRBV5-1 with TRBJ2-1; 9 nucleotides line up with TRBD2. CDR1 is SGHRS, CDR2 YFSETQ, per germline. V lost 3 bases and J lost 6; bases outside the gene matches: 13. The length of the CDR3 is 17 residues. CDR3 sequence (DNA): TGCGCCAGCAGCTCGCTGAAGACTAGCGGAGGAATCAATGAGCAGTTCTTC. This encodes CASSSLKTSGGINEQFF.